The 23 T cell receptor beta chains presented below share a single source sample, sequenced in a study of blood T cell repertoires in COVID-19. Some clones are missing from TCRdb's copy, which holds only in-frame ones; the method was immunoSEQ multiplex PCR. Of about 170,000 clones in the sample, around 80% were seen once. The material sequenced was PBMCs or T cells enriched from blood (not recorded which). The receptors were sampled from an older woman in a cohort exposed to, infected with or recovered from COVID-19 (not recorded which).

V usage is TRBV29-1 and J usage is TRBJ2-6; 10 nucleotides line up with TRBD1. J gave up 0 bases and V 5 bases, and 7 bases lay outside the gene matches. The germline V gene encodes CDR1 SQVTM and CDR2 ANQGSEA. The CDR3 extends over 17 amino acids. The CDR3 reads CSVISRDRGSGANVLTF. Written as DNA, the CDR3 is TGCAGCGTTATCTCTAGGGACAGGGGCTCTGGGGCCAACGTCCTGACTTTC.

In nucleotides, the CDR3 is TGTGCCAGCAGGCAAACCGACGGGAGGGGCTACACCTTC. It translates to CASRQTDGRGYTF. This chain connects TRBV3-1 (or the pseudogene TRBV3-2) to TRBJ1-2; D is undetermined. Germline V gene lookup returns CDR1 LGHDT and CDR2 YNNKEL (reference sequence). The CDR3 runs 13 residues. The ends were cut back, 6 bases at V and 8 bases at J, with 16 bases in the middle.

V and J are TRBV7-9 and TRBJ2-1; 8 nucleotides align to TRBD2. This CDR3 has 14 amino acids. J was trimmed by 5 bases and V by 3 bases; bases with no gene match: 3. Germline V CDR1 and CDR2: SEHNR, FQNEAQ (reference sequence). The CDR3 reads CASSFSGTHNEQFF. The CDR3 coding sequence is TGTGCCAGCAGCTTTAGCGGGACTCACAATGAGCAGTTCTTC.

V is TRBV18 and J is TRBJ1-1, with no clear D. V was trimmed by 0 bases and J by 5 bases, leaving 7 bases between them. The CDR3 is 13 residues long. From germline, CDR1 is KGHSH and CDR2 LQKENI. The CDR3 sequence: CASSPPGGTEAFF. CDR3 in DNA: TGTGCCAGCTCACCACCGGGAGGGACTGAAGCTTTCTTT.

The chain recombines TRBV7-8 with TRBJ2-2; D may be TRBD1 (6 bases). V dropped 5 bases and J dropped 0 bases, with 16 bases sitting between them. Germline V gene lookup returns CDR1 SGHVS and CDR2 FQNEAQ. CDR3 size: 17 residues. In DNA, the CDR3 is TGTGCCAGCAGCCCGAGGACAGACCGCGCGAACACCGGGGAGCTGTTTTTT. Its translation: CASSPRTDRANTGELFF.

The chain has TRBV5-1 and TRBJ1-3; 7 nucleotides line up with TRBD1. Trimming cost V 2 bases and J 1 base; bases outside gene matches: 6. From germline, CDR1 is SGHRS and CDR2 YFSETQ. The CDR3 contains 16 residues. The CDR3 is CASSLVPGQSGNTIYF. The CDR3, as DNA: TGCGCCAGCAGCTTAGTCCCGGGACAGTCTGGAAACACCATATATTTT.

V usage is TRBV2 and J usage is TRBJ2-1, with 12 nucleotides matching TRBD2. Germline CDR1 reads SNHLY; CDR2 reads FYNNEI. CDR3 length equals 15 residues. Trimming removed 7 bases from V and 2 bases from J; junction bases left unmatched: 3. The CDR3 region is CASNLAGGPYNEQFF. CDR3 DNA sequence: TGTGCCAGCAACCTAGCGGGAGGGCCCTACAATGAGCAGTTCTTC. Combining the CDR3 with reference TRBV2 and TRBJ2-1 gives the whole variable domain EPEVTQTPSHQVTQMGQEVILRCVPISNHLYFYWYRQILGQKVEFLVSFYNNEISEKSEIFDDQFSVERPDGSNFTLKIRSTKLEDSAMYFCASNLAGGPYNEQFFGPGTRLTVL.

This chain joins TRBV5-1 and TRBJ2-5, with TRBD1 as a possible D gene (6 bases). CDR1 is SGHRS and CDR2 is YFSETQ in the germline V gene. The CDR3 length is 13 residues. Trimming removed 4 bases from V and 5 bases from J, with 12 bases in between. DNA of the CDR3: TGCGCCAGCAGCCCGGGACACAGGGAGACCCAGTACTTC. Its translation: CASSPGHRETQYF.

The CDR3: CASSQDLNTGELFF. In nucleotides, the CDR3 is TGTGCCAGCAGCCAAGATCTTAACACCGGGGAGCTGTTTTTT. The genes are TRBV3-1 (or the pseudogene TRBV3-2) and TRBJ2-2; D not certain. There are 14 residues in the CDR3. Germline values: CDR1 LGHDT, CDR2 YNNKEL (reference sequence). With 0 bases removed from V and 2 bases from J, the gap between germline ends came to 4 bases.

The count of this clone is one. The rearrangement joins TRBV5-8 to TRBJ2-5; no reliable D call. The CDR3 extends over 13 amino acids. The V gene's germline CDR1 is SGHTS and CDR2 YDEGEE. The germline V and J ends were trimmed by 7 bases and 0 bases, with 10 bases remaining between them. The CDR3 reads CASGPRNQETQYF. CDR3 nucleotides: TGTGCCAGCGGGCCTCGTAACCAAGAGACCCAGTACTTC.

The V call is TRBV7-6, the J call TRBJ2-3, with TRBD2 matching 12 bases. V gave up 5 bases and J gave up 2 bases; unmatched junction bases: 8. The CDR3 consists of 17 residues. Per germline, CDR1 SGHVS and CDR2 FNYEAQ. CDR3 in amino acids: CASSPWTSGDNTDTQYF. The CDR3, as DNA: TGTGCCAGCAGCCCATGGACTAGCGGGGACAACACAGATACGCAGTATTTT.

This CDR3 is CASSLGGLSPSPLHF. The CDR3 bases are TGTGCCAGCAGTTTAGGGGGCCTGTCGCCATCACCCCTCCACTTT. The J gene is TRBJ1-6, the V gene TRBV28, with D perhaps matching TRBD1 (6 bases). With 2 bases removed from V and 10 bases from J, the gap between germline ends came to 15 bases. CDR1 MDHEN and CDR2 SYDVKM come from the germline V gene. There are 15 residues in the CDR3.

This clone was seen only a few times. The gene calls are TRBV10-3 and TRBJ2-1, with TRBD2 identical over 7 bases. The CDR3 extends over 15 amino acids. Germline V CDR1 and CDR2: ENHRY, SYGVKD. With 0 bases clipped from V and 4 bases from J, the junction kept 3 bases outside the gene matches. The CDR3 loop reads CAISESREEYNEQFF. The CDR3, as DNA: TGTGCCATCAGTGAGTCCCGGGAGGAGTACAATGAGCAGTTCTTC.

The rearrangement uses TRBV7-3 and TRBJ2-1, with a possible D match to TRBD2 (5 bases). The CDR3 is made up of 14 amino acids. V lost 5 bases to trimming and J lost 5 bases, with 13 bases between them. Germline lookup yields CDR1 SGHTA and CDR2 FQGTGA. CDR3 sequence reads: CASSTGGGHNEQFF. CDR3 DNA: TGTGCCAGCAGCACCGGCGGAGGACACAATGAGCAGTTCTTC.

The sample holds one count of this clone. CDR3 sequence: CASSQLTGDSGNTIYF. The CDR3 DNA follows: TGTGCCAGCTCACAGTTGACAGGAGACTCTGGAAACACCATATATTTT. The chain recombines TRBV18 with TRBJ1-3; a possible D gene is TRBD1 (6 bases). This CDR3 is built from 16 residues. Germline assignment: CDR1 KGHSH and CDR2 LQKENI. Trimming took off 4 bases at V and 0 bases at J, with 13 bases between the two ends.

The chain employs TRBV6-5 and TRBJ2-7; D remains ambiguous. From germline, CDR1 is MNHEY and CDR2 SVGAGI. The V end lost 2 bases, the J end lost 3 bases, and 11 bases lay between the germline ends. The CDR3 consists of 14 residues. As DNA, the CDR3 is TGTGCCAGCAGTTACATGGGTTCGGGCTACGAGCAGTACTTC. Its protein product is CASSYMGSGYEQYF.

As concerns this clone: Distinct nucleotide sequences in the sample also encode this CDR3. This sequence joins TRBV28 and TRBJ1-1; 11 bases align to TRBD1. The CDR3 spans 15 residues. Germline V gene data show CDR1 as MDHEN and CDR2 as SYDVKM. The V segment lost 2 bases and the J segment 4 bases; nucleotides outside the gene matches: 3. The CDR3 sequence: CASSLPGQGGTEAFF. The CDR3 bases are TGTGCCAGCAGTTTACCGGGACAGGGGGGCACTGAAGCTTTCTTT.

The genes are TRBV5-3 and TRBJ2-1; D may be TRBD2 (6 bases). TRBV5-3 is an ORF for which the function is uncertain. This CDR3 contains 19 residues. Trimming took 3 bases from V and 0 from J, leaving 22 bases between them. CDR3 residues: CARSSPPVRGRSSYNEQFF. CDR3 bases: TGTGCCAGAAGCTCCCCTCCGGTGCGGGGACGGAGCTCCTACAATGAGCAGTTCTTC.

This clone was counted a few times. The DNA for the CDR3 is TGTGCCAGCAGCCCCGACAGGCGAGACACCGGGGAGCTGTTTTTT. This sequence encodes CASSPDRRDTGELFF. The rearrangement links TRBV7-3 to TRBJ2-2; TRBD1 might be the D (6 bases). V lost 5 bases and J 3 bases, leaving 13 bases between the germline ends. The CDR3 runs to 15 residues. The germline CDR1 and CDR2 sequences are SGHTA and FQGTGA.

Only a few counts were recorded for this clone. V usage is TRBV5-3 and J usage is TRBJ1-4, with TRBD1 matching 7 bases. TRBV5-3 counts as an open reading frame of uncertain function. This CDR3 region has 13 residues. With 3 bases clipped from V and 8 bases from J, the junction kept 4 bases outside the gene matches. This CDR3 reads CARSSGGVEKLFF. CDR3 DNA: TGTGCCAGAAGCTCAGGGGGTGTCGAAAAACTGTTTTTT.

Comment on this clone: Other DNA sequences of this sample code for an identical CDR3. This chain's CDR3 is CASSQGAGQPQHF. The CDR3 bases are TGTGCCAGCTCACAGGGGGCTGGGCAGCCCCAGCATTTT. This chain joins TRBV18 and TRBJ1-5, with TRBD1 identical over 7 bases. The CDR3 runs 13 residues. J was trimmed by 7 bases and V by 4 bases; bases with no gene match: 4. Germline loops: CDR1 KGHSH, CDR2 LQKENI.

The CDR3 is CASSQKTNDADTQYF. The CDR3 DNA follows: TGTGCCAGCAGCCAAAAGACTAACGACGCAGATACGCAGTATTTT. The genes are TRBV4-2 and TRBJ2-3; D perhaps matches TRBD2 (5 bases). Deletions cut 2 bases from V and 4 bases from J, with 13 bases between. This CDR3 is 15 amino acids long. Germline V lookup: CDR1 LGHNA, CDR2 YNFKEQ.

The rearrangement links TRBV29-1 to TRBJ2-3; D might be TRBD1 (6 bases). The CDR3 consists of 13 residues. Germline V gives CDR1 SQVTM, CDR2 ANQGSEA. The V end was cut by 7 bases, the J end by 3 bases, with 14 bases between. DNA for the CDR3: TGCAGCGCGGGACACAGGGATACAGATACGCAGTATTTT. It is translated as CSAGHRDTDTQYF.